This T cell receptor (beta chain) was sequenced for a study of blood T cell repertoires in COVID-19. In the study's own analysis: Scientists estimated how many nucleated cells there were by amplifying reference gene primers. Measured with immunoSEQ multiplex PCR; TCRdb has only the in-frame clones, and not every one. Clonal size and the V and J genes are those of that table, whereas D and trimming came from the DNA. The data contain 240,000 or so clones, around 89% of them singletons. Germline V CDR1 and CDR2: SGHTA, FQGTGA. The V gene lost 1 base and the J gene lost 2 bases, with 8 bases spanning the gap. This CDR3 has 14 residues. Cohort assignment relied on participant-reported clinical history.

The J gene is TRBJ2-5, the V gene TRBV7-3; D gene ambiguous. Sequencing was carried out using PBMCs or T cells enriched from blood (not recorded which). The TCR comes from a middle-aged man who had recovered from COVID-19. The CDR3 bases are TGTGCCAGCAGCTTAAATCCCGGGCAAGAGACCCAGTACTTC. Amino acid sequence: CASSLNPGQETQYF.